What follows are 19 T cell receptor beta chains derived from one specimen sequenced in a study of blood T cell repertoires in COVID-19. Generated by immunoSEQ multiplex PCR, the TCRdb table keeps only in-frame clones and is missing some. The table includes fewer than 350,000 clones, 65% to 90% detected once. The source material was peripheral blood. These receptors were obtained from a woman in her sixties with active or convalescent COVID-19.

The V call is TRBV28, the J call TRBJ1-1; 10 bases line up with TRBD1. The germline V gene has CDR1 MDHEN and CDR2 SYDVKM. Trimming took 2 bases from V and 1 from J; bases not matched to a gene: 4. The CDR3 extends over 16 amino acids. Here the CDR3 DNA reads TGTGCCAGCAGTTTAACGACAGGGGGCGCGAACACTGAAGCTTTCTTT. Translated, it gives CASSLTTGGANTEAFF.

The chain employs TRBV6-5 and TRBJ1-2, with 10 bases fitting TRBD1. The CDR3 has 16 residues. Germline V gives CDR1 MNHEY, CDR2 SVGAGI. V lost 1 base, J lost 4 bases, and 6 bases stayed unmatched. The CDR3 loop reads CASSYYRRQGAYGYTF. CDR3 DNA: TGTGCCAGCAGTTACTATAGGAGACAGGGGGCCTATGGCTACACCTTC.

The gene calls are TRBV9 and TRBJ2-7; 8 bases are a match to TRBD1. The CDR3 sequence is 15 residues long. CDR1 is SGDLS and CDR2 is YYNGEE in the germline V gene. Trimming took 4 bases from V and 0 from J; bases not matched to a gene: 6. The CDR3 bases are TGTGCCAGCAGCCGCCAGGGGGCCAACTCCTACGAGCAGTACTTC. Translation gives CASSRQGANSYEQYF.

This clone was detected only once. The chain recombines TRBV7-9 with TRBJ1-1; 8 nucleotides match TRBD1. The germline V gene encodes CDR1 SEHNR and CDR2 FQNEAQ (reference sequence). The CDR3 has 15 residues. Losses at the gene ends were 5 bases for V and 2 bases for J; bases not matched to a gene: 7. CDR3 nucleotides: TGTGCCAGCAGCCGTCTTGGACAGGGCAACACTGAAGCTTTCTTT. It translates to CASSRLGQGNTEAFF.

The V call is TRBV20-1, the J call TRBJ2-1; tentatively, D is TRBD1 (6 bases). The CDR3 sequence is 15 residues long. CDR1 is DFQATT and CDR2 is SNEGSKA in the germline V gene (reference sequence). Trimming pared 3 bases from V and 3 bases from J, leaving 15 bases between. The CDR3 DNA is TGCAGTGCTAGTGGACAGTCCGAAGGCTACAATGAGCAGTTCTTC. Protein: CSASGQSEGYNEQFF.

The chain couples TRBV14 to TRBJ2-7; 12 bases agree with TRBD2. The CDR3 is 17 amino acids. Per the germline V gene, CDR1 is SGHDN and CDR2 is FVKESK. J gave up 0 bases and V 1 base, and 4 bases lay outside the gene matches. The DNA of the CDR3 is TGTGCCAGCAGCCAAGGAGGACTAGCGGGGATCTCCTACGAGCAGTACTTC. Its translation is CASSQGGLAGISYEQYF.

The chain has TRBV7-2 and TRBJ2-7; 10 bases line up with TRBD2. The junction had 4 bases not matched to a gene; V was cut back by 5 bases and J by 0 bases. CDR3 length: 15 amino acids. Germline lookup yields CDR1 SGHTA and CDR2 FQGNSA. CDR3 coding DNA: TGTGCCAGCAGCACTAGCGGGGCGAGCTCCTACGAGCAGTACTTC. Its protein is CASSTSGASSYEQYF.

There are a few counts of this clone. The genes are TRBV4-1 and TRBJ1-2; D gene unclear. Germline CDR1 reads MGHRA; CDR2 reads YSYEKL. V gave up 0 bases and J gave up 10 bases, with 12 bases separating them. The CDR3 has 13 amino acids. Written as DNA, the CDR3 is TGCGCCAGCAGCCAAGATCAAGTTGGCCTCTACACCTTC. Its translation: CASSQDQVGLYTF.

The chain is built from TRBV5-1 and TRBJ2-7, with TRBD1 matching 10 bases. The J segment lost 6 bases and the V segment lost 5 bases, leaving 8 bases of the junction unmatched. Per germline, CDR1 SGHRS and CDR2 YFSETQ. The CDR3 contains 14 residues. Here the CDR3 DNA reads TGCGCCAGCAGGTTTCTGGACAGGGGGAGCGAGCAGTACTTC. Encoded protein: CASRFLDRGSEQYF.

The chain recombines TRBV7-9 with TRBJ1-6; D is unresolved. Germline V lookup: CDR1 SEHNR, CDR2 FQNEAQ (reference sequence). V lost 5 bases, J lost 7 bases, and 9 bases lay in between. The CDR3 spans 13 residues. The CDR3 DNA reads TGTGCCAGCAGCCCTCGACACAATTCACCCCTCCACTTT. It encodes CASSPRHNSPLHF.

As concerns this clone: Other DNA sequences in this sample translate to the same CDR3. This CDR3 is CASSVEGSGNTIYF. DNA for the CDR3: TGTGCCAGCAGCGTCGAGGGCTCTGGAAACACCATATATTTT. The chain recombines TRBV9 with TRBJ1-3, with no clear D. The V end was cut by 2 bases, the J end by 0 bases, with 6 bases between. The CDR3 contains 14 residues. The germline V gene has CDR1 SGDLS and CDR2 YYNGEE.

This clone was seen once. V and J are TRBV5-1 and TRBJ2-3, with 9 bases fitting TRBD1. The CDR3 extends over 19 amino acids. Germline V lookup: CDR1 SGHRS, CDR2 YFSETQ. V gave up 0 bases and J gave up 0 bases; unmatched junction bases: 11. The CDR3 sequence is CASSLGQFAGTGSTDTQYF. In DNA, the CDR3 is TGCGCCAGCAGCTTGGGACAGTTTGCCGGGACAGGGAGCACAGATACGCAGTATTTT.

The V gene is TRBV25-1, the J gene TRBJ2-4; weak D call: TRBD2 (5 bases). CDR3 length equals 15 residues. Germline loops: CDR1 MGHDK, CDR2 SYGVNS. The ends were cut back, 1 base at V and 5 bases at J, with 12 bases in the middle. The CDR3 nucleotides are TGTGCCAGCAGTGAATCCCTAGAGAGGGAAAACATTCAGTACTTC. Its protein product is CASSESLERENIQYF.

This chain uses TRBV6-2 or TRBV6-3 with TRBJ2-3; TRBD1 might be the D (5 bases). Trimming cost V 5 bases and J 2 bases, with 11 bases left between them. Germline V lookup: CDR1 MNHEY, CDR2 SVGEGT. CDR3 size: 14 residues. CDR3 sequence reads: CASSPGQPTDTQYF. The CDR3, as DNA: TGTGCCAGCAGTCCAGGGCAGCCCACAGATACGCAGTATTTT.

This clone was seen only a few times. This chain connects TRBV7-2 to TRBJ1-4; the D gene is possibly TRBD1 (5 bases). There are 14 residues in the CDR3. CDR1 is SGHTA, CDR2 FQGNSA, per germline. V was clipped by 5 bases and J by 7 bases, with 14 bases between them. The CDR3 DNA reads TGTGCCAGCAGCCCCCAGGGCTCTGGTGAAAAACTGTTTTTT. Residues: CASSPQGSGEKLFF. Full variable domain (missing parts from reference TRBV7-2 and TRBJ1-4): GAGVSQSPSNKVTEKGKDVELRCDPISGHTALYWYRQSLGQGLEFLIYFQGNSAPDKSGLPSDRFSAERTGGSVSTLTIQRTQQEDSAVYLCASSPQGSGEKLFFGSGTQLSVL.

The V and J genes are TRBV19 and TRBJ2-4; 8 positions agree with TRBD2. V shed 2 bases and J 2 bases; nucleotides not matched to a gene: 8. Germline V CDR1 and CDR2: LNHDA, SQIVND (reference sequence). The CDR3 is made up of 17 amino acids. The DNA for the CDR3 is TGTGCCAGTAGTATATGGACTAGCAGGCTATCCAAAAACATTCAGTACTTC. Amino acid sequence: CASSIWTSRLSKNIQYF.

The V and J genes are TRBV25-1 and TRBJ2-1, with 8 bases aligning to TRBD1. Germline CDR1 and CDR2: MGHDK and SYGVNS. The CDR3 has 14 residues. The J segment lost 9 bases and the V segment lost 7 bases, leaving 11 bases of the junction unmatched. The CDR3 DNA is TGTGCCAGCATAGGCGGACAGGGTGGGGGTGAGCAGTTCTTC. Residues: CASIGGQGGGEQFF.

This clone turned up a few times. The rearrangement joins TRBV4-2 to TRBJ1-5; 7 bases align to TRBD1. The trim removed 8 bases at V and 4 bases at J, leaving 14 bases unmatched. This CDR3 has 16 residues. Germline lookup yields CDR1 LGHNA and CDR2 YNFKEQ. DNA of the CDR3: TGTGCCAGCGGCGAGGCAGGGGGGTTAGGTAATCAGCCCCAGCATTTT. Translating it yields CASGEAGGLGNQPQHF.

This clone was seen a handful of times. The chain couples TRBV7-9 to TRBJ1-1; 8 nucleotides match TRBD1. From germline, CDR1 is SEHNR and CDR2 FQNEAQ (reference sequence). Trimming at V came to 5 bases and at J to 11 bases, leaving 10 bases not matched to a gene. The CDR3 runs to 13 residues. DNA for the CDR3: TGTGCCAGCAGCGCGACAGGGGAACTTGGGGCTTTCTTT. Its translation is CASSATGELGAFF.